This T cell receptor beta chain was recovered during a study of T cell responses to AZD1222 COVID-19 vaccine. CDR3 length: 15 amino acids. Germline CDR1 is LNHNV and CDR2 is YYDKDF (reference sequence). With V trimmed by 4 bases and J by 2 bases, 4 bases remained unmatched. Sequencing was performed with immunoSEQ multiplex PCR; in TCRdb, only in-frame clones are kept and a portion is missing. Among around 100,000 clones listed, roughly four fifths were seen once. In regard to this clone: Antigen specificity is unknown.

Study results and limitations: Repertoire samples came only from after the peak T cell response.

The chain has TRBV15 and TRBJ1-5; 8 nucleotides agree with TRBD1. Sequences were derived from peripheral blood, sampled on day 0 of AZD1222 vaccination. The receptor's source is an adult in good health. The CDR3 loop is CATSIQGAGNQPQHF. The CDR3 nucleotides are TGTGCCACCAGCATCCAGGGGGCTGGCAATCAGCCCCAGCATTTT.